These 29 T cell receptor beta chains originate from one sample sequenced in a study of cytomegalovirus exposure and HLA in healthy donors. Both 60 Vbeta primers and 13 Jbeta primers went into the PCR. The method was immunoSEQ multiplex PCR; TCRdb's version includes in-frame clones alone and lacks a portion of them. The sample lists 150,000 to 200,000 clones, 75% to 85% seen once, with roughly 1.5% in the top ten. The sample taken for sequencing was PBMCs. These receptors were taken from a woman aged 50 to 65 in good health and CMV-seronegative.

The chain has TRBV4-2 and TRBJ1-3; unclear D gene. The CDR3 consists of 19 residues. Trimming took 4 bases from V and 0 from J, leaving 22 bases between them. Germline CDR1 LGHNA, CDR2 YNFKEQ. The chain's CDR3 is CASSPHTGWRASSGNTIYF. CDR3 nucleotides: TGTGCCAGCAGCCCACATACGGGGTGGAGGGCTAGCTCTGGAAACACCATATATTTT.

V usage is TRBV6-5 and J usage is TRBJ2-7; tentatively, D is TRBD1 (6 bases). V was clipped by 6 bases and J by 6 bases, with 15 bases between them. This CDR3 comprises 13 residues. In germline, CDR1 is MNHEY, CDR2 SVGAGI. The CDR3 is CASRRAAGAEQYF. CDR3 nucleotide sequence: TGTGCCAGCAGGAGGGCGGCAGGGGCCGAGCAGTACTTC.

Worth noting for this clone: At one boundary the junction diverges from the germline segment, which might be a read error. The CDR3 region has the DNA TGTTCCAGCAGCTTAGATGGCCCCCTGAGGACTGAAGCTTTCTTT. This codes for CSSSLDGPLRTEAFF. The chain couples TRBV7-9 to TRBJ1-1; the D is unclear. Germline assignment: CDR1 SEHNR and CDR2 FQNEAQ (reference sequence). There are 15 residues in the CDR3.

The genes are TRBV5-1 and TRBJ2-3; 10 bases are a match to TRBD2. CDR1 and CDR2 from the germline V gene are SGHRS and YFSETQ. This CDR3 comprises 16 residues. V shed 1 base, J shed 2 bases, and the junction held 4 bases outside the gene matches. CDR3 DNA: TGCGCCAGCAGCTTGAGCGGACTAGCGGCCACAGATACGCAGTATTTT. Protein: CASSLSGLAATDTQYF.

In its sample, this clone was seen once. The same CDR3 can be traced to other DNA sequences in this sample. This chain's CDR3 is CASSYGTGGGYTF. CDR3 coding DNA: TGTGCCAGCAGTTATGGGACAGGGGGTGGCTACACCTTC. The chain recombines TRBV6-5 with TRBJ1-2; 11 bases are shared with TRBD1. The CDR3 totals 13 residues. V gave up 3 bases and J gave up 7 bases; unmatched junction bases: 1. Germline V gene lookup returns CDR1 MNHEY and CDR2 SVGAGI.

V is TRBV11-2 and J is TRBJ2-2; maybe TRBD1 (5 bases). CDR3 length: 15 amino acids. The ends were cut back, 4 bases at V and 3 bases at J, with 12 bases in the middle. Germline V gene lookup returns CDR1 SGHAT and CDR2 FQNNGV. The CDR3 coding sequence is TGTGCCAGCAGCTCAGGGTTGGGTCACACCGGGGAGCTGTTTTTT. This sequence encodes CASSSGLGHTGELFF.

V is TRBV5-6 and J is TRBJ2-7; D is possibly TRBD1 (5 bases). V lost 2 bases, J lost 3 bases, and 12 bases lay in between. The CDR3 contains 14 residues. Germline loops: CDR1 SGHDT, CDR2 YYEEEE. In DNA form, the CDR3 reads TGTGCCAGCAGCTTCGGTCCAGGGCACTACGAGCAGTACTTC. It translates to CASSFGPGHYEQYF.

CDR3 in amino acids: CASSISSGTGGYEQYF. The DNA of the CDR3 is TGTGCCAGTAGTATATCTTCCGGGACAGGGGGATACGAGCAGTACTTC. The rearrangement uses TRBV19 and TRBJ2-7; 11 bases agree with TRBD1. The CDR3 runs 16 residues. The V gene's germline CDR1 is LNHDA and CDR2 SQIVND (reference sequence). V shed 2 bases and J 4 bases; nucleotides not matched to a gene: 7.

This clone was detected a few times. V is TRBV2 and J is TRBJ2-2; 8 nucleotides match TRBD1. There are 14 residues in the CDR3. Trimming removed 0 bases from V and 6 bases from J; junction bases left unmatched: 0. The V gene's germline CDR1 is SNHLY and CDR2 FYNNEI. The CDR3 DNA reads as TGTGCCAGCAGTGAAGCCAGGGGGCCCGGGGAGCTGTTTTTT. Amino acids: CASSEARGPGELFF.

Written as DNA, the CDR3 is TGTGCCAGCAGTTACTCGAAGGGGCCGACCTATGGCTACACCTTC. Translated, it gives CASSYSKGPTYGYTF. The chain recombines TRBV6-5 with TRBJ1-2; D perhaps matches TRBD1 (5 bases). The CDR3 loop spans 15 amino acids. V was shortened by 0 bases and J by 4 bases, with 12 bases between the two germline ends. CDR1 and CDR2 (germline): MNHEY, SVGAGI.

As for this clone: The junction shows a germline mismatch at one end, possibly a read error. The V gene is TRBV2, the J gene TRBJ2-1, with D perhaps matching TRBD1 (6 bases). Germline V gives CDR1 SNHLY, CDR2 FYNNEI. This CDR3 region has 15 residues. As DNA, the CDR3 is TGTGCCAGCAGTGGAACAGGGTTAGCCTACAATGGGCAGTTCTTC. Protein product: CASSGTGLAYNGQFF.

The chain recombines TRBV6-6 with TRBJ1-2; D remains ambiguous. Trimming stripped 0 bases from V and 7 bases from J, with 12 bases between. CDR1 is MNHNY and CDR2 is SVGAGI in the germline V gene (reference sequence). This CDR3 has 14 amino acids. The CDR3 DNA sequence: TGTGCCAGCAGTTACTCACGGGAACAGAGTGGCTACACCTTC. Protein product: CASSYSREQSGYTF.

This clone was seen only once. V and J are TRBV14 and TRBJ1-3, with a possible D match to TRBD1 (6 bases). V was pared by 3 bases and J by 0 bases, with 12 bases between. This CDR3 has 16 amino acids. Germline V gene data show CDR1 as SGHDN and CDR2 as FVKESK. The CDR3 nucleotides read TGTGCCAGCAGCCATCGGACAGAGATCTCTGGAAACACCATATATTTT. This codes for CASSHRTEISGNTIYF.

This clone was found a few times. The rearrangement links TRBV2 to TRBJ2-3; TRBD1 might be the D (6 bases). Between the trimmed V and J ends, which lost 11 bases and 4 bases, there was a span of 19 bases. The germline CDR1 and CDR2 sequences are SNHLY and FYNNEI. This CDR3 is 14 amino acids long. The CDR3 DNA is TGTGCCTCCCACCGGGACACTTTCTCAGATACGCAGTATTTT. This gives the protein CASHRDTFSDTQYF.

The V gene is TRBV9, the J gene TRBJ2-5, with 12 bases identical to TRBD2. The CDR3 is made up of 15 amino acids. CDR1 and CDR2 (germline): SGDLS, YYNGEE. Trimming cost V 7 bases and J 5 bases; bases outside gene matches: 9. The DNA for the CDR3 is TGTGCCAGCCTAGACCTAGCGGGGGGGCCCGAGACCCAGTACTTC. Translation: CASLDLAGGPETQYF.

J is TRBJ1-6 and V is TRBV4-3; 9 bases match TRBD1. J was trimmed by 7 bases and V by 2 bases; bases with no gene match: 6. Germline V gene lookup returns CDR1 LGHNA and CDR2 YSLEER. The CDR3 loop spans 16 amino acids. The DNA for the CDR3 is TGCGCCAGCAGCCAACCGGGAGACAGGGGGAATTCACCCCTCCACTTT. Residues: CASSQPGDRGNSPLHF.

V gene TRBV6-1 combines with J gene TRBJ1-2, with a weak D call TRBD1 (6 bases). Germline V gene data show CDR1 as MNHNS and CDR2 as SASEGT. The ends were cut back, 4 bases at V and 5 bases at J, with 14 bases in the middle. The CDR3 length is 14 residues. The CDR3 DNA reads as TGTGCCAGCAGTGTTCAACAGGGAGGGTATGGCTACACCTTC. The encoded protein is CASSVQQGGYGYTF.

The DNA of the CDR3 is TGTGCCAGCAGCCCCCGGACTAGCTGGAATGAGCAGTTCTTC. It yields the protein CASSPRTSWNEQFF. The chain is built from TRBV9 and TRBJ2-1; 8 nucleotides align to TRBD2. Per the germline V gene, CDR1 is SGDLS and CDR2 is YYNGEE. The CDR3 runs 14 residues. V was clipped by 4 bases and J by 7 bases; unmatched bases: 7. Using reference TRBV9 and TRBJ2-1 for the parts outside the CDR3, the full variable domain is DSGVTQTPKHLITATGQRVTLRCSPRSGDLSVYWYQQSLDQGLQFLIQYYNGEERAKGNILERFSAQQFPDLHSELNLSSLELGDSALYFCASSPRTSWNEQFFGPGTRLTVL.

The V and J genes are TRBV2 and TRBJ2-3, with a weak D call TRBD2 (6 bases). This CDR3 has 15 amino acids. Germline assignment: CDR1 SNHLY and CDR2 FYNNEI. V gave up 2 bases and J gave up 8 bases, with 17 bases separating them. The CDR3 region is CASSETAGRPPTQYF. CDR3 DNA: TGTGCCAGCAGTGAAACGGCGGGGCGGCCCCCTACGCAGTATTTT.

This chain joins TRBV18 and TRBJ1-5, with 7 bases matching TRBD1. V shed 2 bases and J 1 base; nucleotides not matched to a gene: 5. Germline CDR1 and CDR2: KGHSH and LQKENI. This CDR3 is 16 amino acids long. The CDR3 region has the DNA TGTGCCAGCTCACCATCAGGGGGACGAAGCAATCAGCCCCAGCATTTT. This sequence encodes CASSPSGGRSNQPQHF.

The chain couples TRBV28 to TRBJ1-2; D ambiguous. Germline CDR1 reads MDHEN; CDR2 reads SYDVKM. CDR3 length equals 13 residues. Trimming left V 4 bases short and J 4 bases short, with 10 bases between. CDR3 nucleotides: TGTGCCAGCAGTTCAGCGGTAGGCTATGGCTACACCTTC. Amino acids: CASSSAVGYGYTF.

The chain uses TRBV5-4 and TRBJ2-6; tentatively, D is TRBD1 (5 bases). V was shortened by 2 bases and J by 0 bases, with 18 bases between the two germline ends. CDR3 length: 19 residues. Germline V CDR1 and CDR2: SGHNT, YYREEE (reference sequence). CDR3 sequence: CASSFPQAGLTSGANVLTF. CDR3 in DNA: TGTGCCAGCAGCTTTCCCCAGGCAGGGCTTACCTCTGGGGCCAACGTCCTGACTTTC.

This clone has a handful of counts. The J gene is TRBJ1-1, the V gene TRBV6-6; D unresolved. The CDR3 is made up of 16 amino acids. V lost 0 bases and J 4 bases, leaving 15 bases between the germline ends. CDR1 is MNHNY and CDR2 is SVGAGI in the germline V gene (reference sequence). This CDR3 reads CASSYSESGVGTEAFF. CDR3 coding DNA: TGTGCCAGCAGTTACTCGGAGAGCGGGGTGGGCACTGAAGCTTTCTTT.

DNA for the CDR3: TGTGCCAGCAGTTCTTTCTTGGGACAGGTGCACGAGCAGTACTTC. This encodes CASSSFLGQVHEQYF. The chain is built from TRBV28 and TRBJ2-7; 8 bases align to TRBD1. This CDR3 spans 15 amino acids. Trimming at V came to 4 bases and at J to 5 bases, leaving 10 bases not matched to a gene. CDR1 MDHEN and CDR2 SYDVKM come from the germline V gene.

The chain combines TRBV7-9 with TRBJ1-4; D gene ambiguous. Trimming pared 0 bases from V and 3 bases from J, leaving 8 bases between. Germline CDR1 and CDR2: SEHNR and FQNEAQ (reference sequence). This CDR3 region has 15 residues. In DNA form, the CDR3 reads TGTGCCAGCAGCTTAGCGCGAGGGCCTAATGAAAAACTGTTTTTT. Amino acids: CASSLARGPNEKLFF.

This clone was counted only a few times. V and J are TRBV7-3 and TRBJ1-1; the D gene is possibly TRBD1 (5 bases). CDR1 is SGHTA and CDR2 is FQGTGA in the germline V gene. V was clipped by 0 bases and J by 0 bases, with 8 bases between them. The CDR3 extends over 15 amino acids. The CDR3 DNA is TGTGCCAGCAGCTTAACCGCGACAGTGAACACTGAAGCTTTCTTT. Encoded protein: CASSLTATVNTEAFF.

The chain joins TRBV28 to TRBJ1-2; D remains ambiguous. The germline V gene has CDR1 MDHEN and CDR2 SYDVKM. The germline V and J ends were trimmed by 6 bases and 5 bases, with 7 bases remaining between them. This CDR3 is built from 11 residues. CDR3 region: CASRGGYGYTF. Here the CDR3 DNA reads TGTGCCAGCAGGGGAGGGTATGGCTACACCTTC.

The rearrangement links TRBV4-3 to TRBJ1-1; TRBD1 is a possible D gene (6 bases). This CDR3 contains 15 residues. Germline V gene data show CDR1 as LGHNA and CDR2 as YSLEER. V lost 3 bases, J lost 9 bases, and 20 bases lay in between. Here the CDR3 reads CASSHSKDSIIKAFF. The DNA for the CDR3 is TGCGCCAGCAGCCATTCAAAGGACAGCATAATTAAAGCTTTCTTT.

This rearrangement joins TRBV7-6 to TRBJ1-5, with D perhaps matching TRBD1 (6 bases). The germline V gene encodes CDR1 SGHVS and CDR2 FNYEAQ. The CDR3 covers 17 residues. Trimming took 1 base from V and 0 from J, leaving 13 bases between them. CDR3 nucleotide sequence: TGTGCCAGCAGCTTAGGGGTGGGACAAAATAGCAATCAGCCCCAGCATTTT. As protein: CASSLGVGQNSNQPQHF.